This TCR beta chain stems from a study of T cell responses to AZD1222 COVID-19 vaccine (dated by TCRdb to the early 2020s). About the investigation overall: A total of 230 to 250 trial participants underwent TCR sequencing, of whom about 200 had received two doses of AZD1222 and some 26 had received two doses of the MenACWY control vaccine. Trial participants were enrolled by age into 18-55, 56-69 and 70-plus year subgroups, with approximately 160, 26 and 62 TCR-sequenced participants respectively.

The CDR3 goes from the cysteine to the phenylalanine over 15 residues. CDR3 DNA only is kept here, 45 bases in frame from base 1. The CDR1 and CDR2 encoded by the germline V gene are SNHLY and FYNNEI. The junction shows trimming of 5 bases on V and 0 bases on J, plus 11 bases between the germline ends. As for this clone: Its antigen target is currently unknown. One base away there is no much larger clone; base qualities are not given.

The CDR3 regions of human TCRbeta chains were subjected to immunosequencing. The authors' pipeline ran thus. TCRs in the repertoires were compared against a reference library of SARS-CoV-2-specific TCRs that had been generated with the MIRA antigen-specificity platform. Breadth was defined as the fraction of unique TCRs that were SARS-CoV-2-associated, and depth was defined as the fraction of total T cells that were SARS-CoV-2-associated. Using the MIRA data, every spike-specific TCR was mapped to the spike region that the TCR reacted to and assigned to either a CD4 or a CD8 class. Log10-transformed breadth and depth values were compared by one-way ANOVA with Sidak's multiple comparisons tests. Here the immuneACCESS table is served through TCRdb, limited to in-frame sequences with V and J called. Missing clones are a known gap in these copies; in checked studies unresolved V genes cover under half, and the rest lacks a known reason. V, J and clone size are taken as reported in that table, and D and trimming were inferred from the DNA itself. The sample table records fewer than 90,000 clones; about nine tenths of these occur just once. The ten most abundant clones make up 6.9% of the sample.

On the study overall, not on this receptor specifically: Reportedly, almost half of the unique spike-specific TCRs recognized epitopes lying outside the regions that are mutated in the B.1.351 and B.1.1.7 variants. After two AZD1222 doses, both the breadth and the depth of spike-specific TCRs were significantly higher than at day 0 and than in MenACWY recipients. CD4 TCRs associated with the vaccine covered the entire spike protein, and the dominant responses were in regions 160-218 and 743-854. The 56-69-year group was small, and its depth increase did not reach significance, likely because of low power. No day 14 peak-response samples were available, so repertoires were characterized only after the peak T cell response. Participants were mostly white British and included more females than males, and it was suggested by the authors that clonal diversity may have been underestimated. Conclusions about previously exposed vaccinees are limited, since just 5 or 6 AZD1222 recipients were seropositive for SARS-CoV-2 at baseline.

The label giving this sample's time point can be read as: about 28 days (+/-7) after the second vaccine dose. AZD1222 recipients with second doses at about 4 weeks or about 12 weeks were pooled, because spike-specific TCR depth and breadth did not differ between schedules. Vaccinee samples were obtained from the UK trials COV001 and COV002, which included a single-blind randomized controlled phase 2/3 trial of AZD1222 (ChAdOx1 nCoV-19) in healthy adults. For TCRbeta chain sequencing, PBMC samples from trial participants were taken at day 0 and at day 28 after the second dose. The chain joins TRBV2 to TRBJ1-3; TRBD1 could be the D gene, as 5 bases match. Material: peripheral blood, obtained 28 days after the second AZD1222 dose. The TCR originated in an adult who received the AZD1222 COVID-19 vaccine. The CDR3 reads CASSQGAVSGNTIYF. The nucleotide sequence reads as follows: TGTGCCAGCAGTCAAGGGGCCGTCTCTGGAAACACCATATATTTT. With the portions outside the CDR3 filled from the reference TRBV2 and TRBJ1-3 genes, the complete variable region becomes EPEVTQTPSHQVTQMGQEVILRCVPISNHLYFYWYRQILGQKVEFLVSFYNNEISEKSEIFDDQFSVERPDGSNFTLKIRSTKLEDSAMYFCASSQGAVSGNTIYFGEGSWLTVV.